Listed here is a single T cell receptor (beta chain). Its antigen is unknown. V was clipped by 3 bases and J by 9 bases; unmatched bases: 6. This CDR3 spans 12 amino acids. Germline CDR1 and CDR2: GTSNPN and SVGIG (reference sequence). This sample was included in a study of radiotherapy plus CTLA-4 blockade in lung cancer. Points from the study as a whole: Increased serum interferon-beta after radiation also reportedly predicted response strongly.

Libraries were prepared by immunoSEQ multiplex PCR; TCRdb keeps only in-frame clonotypes and omits some of them. The data contain about 59,000 clones, around three quarters of them singletons. Those patients who had chemo-refractory metastatic non-small-cell lung cancer were given focal radiation along with CTLA-4 blockade through ipilimumab. This TCR came from a human donor with non-small cell lung cancer whose response to radiotherapy plus ipilimumab could not be evaluated. The rearrangement links TRBV30 to TRBJ1-2, with 8 bases identical to TRBD1. This sample comprised peripheral blood, obtained from a patient treated with radiotherapy plus ipilimumab. CDR3 region: CAWSGQGGSYTF. CDR3 DNA sequence: TGTGCCTGGAGCGGACAGGGTGGGAGCTACACCTTC.